These 13 T cell receptor beta chains came from one sample sequenced in a study of CD8+ T cells in alopecia areata. Documented treatment: oral pan-JAK inhibitor, 5-10 mg twice daily. Reverse transcribed after extraction, RNA yielded cDNA as the sequencing template. Assay used: immunoSEQ multiplex PCR; TCRdb lists only in-frame clones, some missing. Found here are about 210,000 clones, 64% of them singletons; the top ten hold roughly 4.2%. This specimen was CD4+ T cells sorted from blood, taken at week 4, from a patient treated with tofacitinib. The receptor set was obtained from a human donor with alopecia areata.

The chain carries TRBV7-2 and TRBJ2-1, with 10 bases fitting TRBD2. The germline V gene has CDR1 SGHTA and CDR2 FQGNSA. Trimming cost V 7 bases and J 3 bases; bases outside gene matches: 3. CDR3 size: 14 residues. The CDR3: CASKSGGVYNEQFF. CDR3 sequence (DNA): TGTGCCAGCAAAAGCGGGGGGGTCTACAATGAGCAGTTCTTC.

This chain connects TRBV5-1 to TRBJ2-3; TRBD1 agrees at 7 bases. V lost 4 bases to trimming and J lost 2 bases; unmatched junction nucleotides: 4. Germline V gene data show CDR1 as SGHRS and CDR2 as YFSETQ. This CDR3 is built from 14 residues. The CDR3 loop reads CASSPGQSTDTQYF. The DNA for the CDR3 is TGCGCCAGCAGCCCGGGACAGTCCACAGATACGCAGTATTTT.

The V call is TRBV2, the J call TRBJ2-5, with 10 bases aligning to TRBD2. The CDR3 contains 14 residues. The trim removed 11 bases at V and 2 bases at J, leaving 8 bases unmatched. The germline gives CDR1 SNHLY, CDR2 FYNNEI. CDR3 loop: CAGRLAGKQETQYF. For the CDR3, the DNA is TGTGCCGGGAGACTAGCGGGTAAACAAGAGACCCAGTACTTC.

Of note for this clone: The junction departs from the called germline gene at one end, perhaps through a read error. V and J are TRBV5-1 and TRBJ1-1; D is ambiguous. CDR3 size: 13 residues. Germline CDR1 is SGHRS and CDR2 is YFSETQ. The chain's CDR3 is CASSLGTAPVRIF. In DNA, the CDR3 is TGCGCCAGCAGCTTGGGGACCGCCCCTGTAAGGATCTTT.

The chain carries TRBV4-2 and TRBJ2-1; tentative D call: TRBD2 (6 bases). V was trimmed by 4 bases and J by 0 bases, leaving 13 bases between them. The germline CDR1 and CDR2 sequences are LGHNA and YNFKEQ. This CDR3 comprises 16 residues. The DNA of the CDR3 is TGTGCCAGCAGCCCTGTAGCGGAGAGCTCCTACAATGAGCAGTTCTTC. Protein product: CASSPVAESSYNEQFF.

V usage is TRBV18 and J usage is TRBJ1-5, with 9 nucleotides matching TRBD1. Trimming cost V 0 bases and J 0 bases; bases outside gene matches: 9. This CDR3 has 19 amino acids. CDR1 and CDR2 from the germline V gene are KGHSH and LQKENI. CDR3 sequence (DNA): TGTGCCAGCTCACCACCGTTCCGGACAGGGGTTTATAGCAATCAGCCCCAGCATTTT. It is translated as CASSPPFRTGVYSNQPQHF. Looking up the rest from reference TRBV18 and TRBJ1-5 gives the full variable domain: NAGVMQNPRHLVRRRGQEARLRCSPMKGHSHVYWYRQLPEEGLKFMVYLQKENIIDESGMPKERFSAEFPKEGPSILRIQQVVRGDSAAYFCASSPPFRTGVYSNQPQHFGDGTRLSIL.

This clone was found once. The chain uses TRBV7-2 and TRBJ2-7; 9 nucleotides line up with TRBD1. The germline V gene has CDR1 SGHTA and CDR2 FQGNSA. V lost 5 bases to trimming and J lost 0 bases; unmatched junction nucleotides: 5. CDR3 length: 15 residues. CDR3 sequence reads: CASSLGQGSSYEQYF. CDR3 sequence (DNA): TGTGCCAGCAGCCTCGGACAGGGGAGCTCCTACGAGCAGTACTTC.

The chain carries TRBV28 and TRBJ2-6; D possibly corresponds to TRBD1 (5 bases). The CDR3 loop spans 15 amino acids. Germline assignment: CDR1 MDHEN and CDR2 SYDVKM. The V end was cut by 7 bases, the J end by 0 bases, with 10 bases between. The CDR3 DNA reads TGTGCCAGCACGACAGCCAGCTCTGGGGCCAACGTCCTGACTTTC. It encodes CASTTASSGANVLTF.

This clone occurred a few times. The chain carries TRBV20-1 and TRBJ2-4, with D possibly being TRBD1 (6 bases). The germline V gene has CDR1 DFQATT and CDR2 SNEGSKA (reference sequence). Deletions cut 2 bases from V and 13 bases from J, with 9 bases between. The CDR3 loop spans 10 amino acids. CDR3 DNA: TGCAGTGCTAGATTGGACAGCCAGTACTTC. As protein: CSARLDSQYF.

The chain has TRBV2 and TRBJ1-5; 9 nucleotides agree with TRBD1. Germline V gene data show CDR1 as SNHLY and CDR2 as FYNNEI. The CDR3 extends over 12 amino acids. V gave up 8 bases and J gave up 5 bases; unmatched junction bases: 1. CDR3 protein: CASGTGHQPQHF. The CDR3 DNA is TGTGCCAGCGGGACAGGGCATCAGCCCCAGCATTTT.

The chain has TRBV29-1 and TRBJ2-5, with 12 bases lining up with TRBD2. Germline CDR1 is SQVTM and CDR2 is ANQGSEA. V lost 7 bases to trimming and J lost 5 bases; unmatched junction nucleotides: 14. The CDR3 is made up of 16 amino acids. CDR3 sequence: CSAGLLAGGPRETQYF. CDR3 in DNA: TGCAGCGCCGGCCTCCTAGCGGGGGGGCCGCGGGAGACCCAGTACTTC. The whole variable domain, filled in from reference TRBV29-1 and TRBJ2-5, reads SAVISQKPSRDICQRGTSLTIQCQVDSQVTMMFWYRQQPGQSLTLIATANQGSEATYESGFVIDKFPISRPNLTFSTLTVSNMSPEDSSIYLCSAGLLAGGPRETQYFGPGTRLLVL.

V is TRBV25-1 and J is TRBJ2-7, with TRBD1 matching over 12 bases. This CDR3 has 17 residues. Germline V gene sequence: CDR1 MGHDK, CDR2 SYGVNS. The junction had 10 bases not matched to a gene; V was cut back by 6 bases and J by 1 base. DNA of the CDR3: TGTGCCAGCAGCCTGACGGGGGGACAGGGGGCTTCCTACGAGCAGTACTTC. It codes for CASSLTGGQGASYEQYF.

The V call is TRBV30, the J call TRBJ2-5; no clear D. Germline V gives CDR1 GTSNPN, CDR2 SVGIG (reference sequence). The CDR3 extends over 15 amino acids. V lost 0 bases to trimming and J lost 4 bases, with 15 bases between them. CDR3 region: CAWSVRVTGPETQYF. The CDR3 nucleotides are TGTGCCTGGAGTGTACGAGTCACCGGCCCAGAGACCCAGTACTTC.